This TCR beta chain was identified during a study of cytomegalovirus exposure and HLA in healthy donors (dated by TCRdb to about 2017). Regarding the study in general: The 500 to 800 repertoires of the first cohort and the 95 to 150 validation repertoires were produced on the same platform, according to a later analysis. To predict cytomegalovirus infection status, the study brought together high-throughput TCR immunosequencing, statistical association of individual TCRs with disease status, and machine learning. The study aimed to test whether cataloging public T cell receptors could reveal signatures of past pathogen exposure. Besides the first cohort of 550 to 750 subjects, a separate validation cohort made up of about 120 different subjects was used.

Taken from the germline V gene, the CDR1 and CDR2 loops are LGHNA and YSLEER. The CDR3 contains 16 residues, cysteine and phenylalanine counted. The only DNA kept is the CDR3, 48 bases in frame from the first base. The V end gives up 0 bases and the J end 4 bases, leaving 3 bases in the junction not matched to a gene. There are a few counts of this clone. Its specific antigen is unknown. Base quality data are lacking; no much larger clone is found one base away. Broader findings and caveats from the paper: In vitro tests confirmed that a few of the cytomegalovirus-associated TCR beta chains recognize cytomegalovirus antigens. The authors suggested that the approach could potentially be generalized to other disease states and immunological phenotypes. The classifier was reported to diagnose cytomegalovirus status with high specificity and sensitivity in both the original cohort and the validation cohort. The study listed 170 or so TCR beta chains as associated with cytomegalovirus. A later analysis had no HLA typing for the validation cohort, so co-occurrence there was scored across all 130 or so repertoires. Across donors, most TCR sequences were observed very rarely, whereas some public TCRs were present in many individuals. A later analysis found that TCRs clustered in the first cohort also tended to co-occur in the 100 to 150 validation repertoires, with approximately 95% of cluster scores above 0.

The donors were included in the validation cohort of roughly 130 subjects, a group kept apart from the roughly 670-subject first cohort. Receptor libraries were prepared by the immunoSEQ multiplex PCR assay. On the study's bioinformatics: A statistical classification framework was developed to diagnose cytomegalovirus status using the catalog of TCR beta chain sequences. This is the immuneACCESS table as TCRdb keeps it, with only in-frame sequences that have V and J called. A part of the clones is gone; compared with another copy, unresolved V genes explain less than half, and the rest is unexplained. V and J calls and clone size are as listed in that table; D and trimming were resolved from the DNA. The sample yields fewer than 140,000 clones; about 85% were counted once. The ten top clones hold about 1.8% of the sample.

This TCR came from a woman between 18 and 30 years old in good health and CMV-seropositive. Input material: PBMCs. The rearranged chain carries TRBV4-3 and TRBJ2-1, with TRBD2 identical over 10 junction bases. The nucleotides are TGCGCCAGCAGCCAAGATCCTAGCGGGGGTTACAATGAGCAGTTCTTC. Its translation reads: CASSQDPSGGYNEQFF.